The sequence of this T cell receptor (beta chain) was determined in a study of blood T cell repertoires in COVID-19. Study overall: Acute-phase and convalescent COVID-19 samples originated in the United States, Italy and Spain. T cells, B-cell-depleted T cells, or PBMCs provided the cDNA or gDNA that served as material.

TCRdb's copy holds only in-frame clones and misses some; the assay was immunoSEQ multiplex PCR. The data contain tens of thousands of clones, less than 85% of them singletons. Per the germline V gene, CDR1 is LNHDA and CDR2 is SQIVND (reference sequence). The CDR3 extends over 16 amino acids. V was trimmed by 7 bases and J by 4 bases, leaving 22 bases between them. Sample: peripheral blood. This chain links TRBV19 with TRBJ1-1, with D maybe TRBD1 (6 bases). This TCR was recovered from a man older than 75 with acute or convalescent COVID-19. CDR3 coding DNA: TGTGCCAGTACCTCGCCTCCGGGACATTGGAGCACTGAAGCTTTCTTT. Its translation is CASTSPPGHWSTEAFF.